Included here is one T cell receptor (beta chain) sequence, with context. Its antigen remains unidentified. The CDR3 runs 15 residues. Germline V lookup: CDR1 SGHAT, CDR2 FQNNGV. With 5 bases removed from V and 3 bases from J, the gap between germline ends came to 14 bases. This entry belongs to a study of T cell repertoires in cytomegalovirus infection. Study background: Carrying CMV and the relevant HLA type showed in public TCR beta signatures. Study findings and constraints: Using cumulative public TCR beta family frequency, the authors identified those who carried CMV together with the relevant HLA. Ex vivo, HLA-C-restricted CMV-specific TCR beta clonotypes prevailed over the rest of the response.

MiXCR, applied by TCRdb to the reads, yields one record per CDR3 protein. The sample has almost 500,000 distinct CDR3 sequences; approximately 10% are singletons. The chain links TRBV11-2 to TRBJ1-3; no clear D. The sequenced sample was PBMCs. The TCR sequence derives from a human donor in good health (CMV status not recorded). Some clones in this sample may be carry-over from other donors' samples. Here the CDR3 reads CASSILRADGNTIYF. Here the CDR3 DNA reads TGTGCCAGCAGCATCTTGAGGGCGGATGGAAACACCATATATTTT.